This T cell receptor (beta chain) was recorded in a study of CD8 T cells in Susac syndrome. The ends were cut back, 5 bases at V and 3 bases at J, with 13 bases in the middle. In germline, CDR1 is MNHNS, CDR2 SASEGT. The CDR3 spans 14 residues. This clonotype was found once. Random hexamers primed reverse transcription of roughly 0.5 to 1 ug RNA. Across 54 Vbeta and 13 Jbeta, TCR beta CDR3 was amplified with immunoSEQ multiplex PCR. In TCRdb, the immunoSEQ multiplex PCR reads were re-called with MiXCR into one record per CDR3 protein. In the table there are just over 300,000 distinct CDR3 sequences, around 92% of which are singletons.

The origin of this receptor is a human donor with multiple sclerosis. The genes are TRBV6-1 and TRBJ2-5, with a tentative D call TRBD1 (5 bases). The source material was CD4+ T cells from PBMCs. For the CDR3, the DNA is TGTGCCAGCAGTAGAAGAGACAGAGAAGAGACCCAGTACTTC. This sequence encodes CASSRRDREETQYF.